The 28 T cell receptor beta chains presented below share a single source sample, sequenced in a study of memory CD4+ T cells and cytomegalovirus serostatus. Single viable CD3+CD4+CD8-CD45RO+ cells were sorted as the memory CD4+ T cells. Produced via immunoSEQ multiplex PCR; TCRdb's table is partial and in-frame only. The sample includes under 45,000 clones, more than 60% seen only once; the top ten take under 0.7%. The material sequenced was memory CD4+ T cells from blood. These receptor sequences come from an adult in good health and CMV-seronegative.

The chain recombines TRBV11-2 with TRBJ2-7; TRBD2 might be the D (5 bases). V lost 0 bases and J 6 bases, leaving 15 bases between the germline ends. CDR1 and CDR2 from the germline V gene are SGHAT and FQNNGV. This CDR3 is 15 amino acids long. Here the CDR3 DNA reads TGTGCCAGCAGCTTAGATGGGTCTGGCCGGGGCGAGCAGTACTTC. Protein product: CASSLDGSGRGEQYF.

CDR3 bases: TGTGCCAGCAGCTTCTCGACTAGCGGGGGGGCAGATACGCAGTATTTT. Its translation is CASSFSTSGGADTQYF. The V and J genes are TRBV7-9 and TRBJ2-3; 14 bases line up with TRBD2. Germline V gives CDR1 SEHNR, CDR2 FQNEAQ (reference sequence). CDR3 length: 16 amino acids. V lost 3 bases to trimming and J lost 4 bases; unmatched junction nucleotides: 3.

This chain links TRBV6-1 with TRBJ1-1; D is ambiguous. V lost 3 bases to trimming and J lost 8 bases, with 7 bases between them. Germline loops: CDR1 MNHNS, CDR2 SASEGT. The CDR3 contains 11 residues. In nucleotides, the CDR3 is TGTGCCAGCAGTGACGGACCAGAAGCTTTCTTT. Translation gives CASSDGPEAFF.

The chain links TRBV6-1 to TRBJ2-1, with D unresolved. Germline V lookup: CDR1 MNHNS, CDR2 SASEGT. Trimming stripped 6 bases from V and 7 bases from J, with 10 bases between. The CDR3 is made up of 12 amino acids. The CDR3 protein is CASREISNEQFF. The CDR3 nucleotides read TGTGCCAGCAGGGAAATCAGTAATGAGCAGTTCTTC.

The chain has TRBV6-5 and TRBJ2-5; 7 nucleotides agree with TRBD2. J gave up 4 bases and V 8 bases, and 4 bases lay outside the gene matches. This CDR3 spans 12 amino acids. Germline-derived CDR1 and CDR2 are MNHEY and SVGAGI. CDR3 region: CASQAGTETQYF. CDR3 in DNA: TGTGCCAGCCAAGCGGGGACAGAGACCCAGTACTTC.

This clone was counted only a few times. The chain uses TRBV4-1 and TRBJ1-2; D unresolved. Germline V gene lookup returns CDR1 MGHRA and CDR2 YSYEKL. Trimming took off 1 base at V and 5 bases at J, with 11 bases between the two ends. The CDR3 runs to 14 residues. DNA for the CDR3: TGCGCCAGCAGCCAAGTAGCCAGGTCTTATGGCTACACCTTC. Its protein is CASSQVARSYGYTF.

The chain couples TRBV11-2 to TRBJ1-4; the D is unclear. Trimming removed 10 bases from V and 0 bases from J, with 18 bases in between. The germline V gene encodes CDR1 SGHAT and CDR2 FQNNGV. The CDR3 is made up of 16 amino acids. CDR3 sequence: CATADRGLATNEKLFF. CDR3 nucleotides: TGTGCCACCGCAGATCGAGGACTTGCAACTAATGAAAAACTGTTTTTT.

As regards this clone: Additional DNA sequences in this sample encode the identical CDR3. This chain connects TRBV5-4 to TRBJ2-3; D possibly matches TRBD1 or TRBD2 (5 bases each). V shed 0 bases and J shed 2 bases, with 7 bases lying between them. Germline CDR1 and CDR2: SGHNT and YYREEE (reference sequence). The CDR3 has 14 residues. Written as DNA, the CDR3 is TGTGCCAGCAGCTTGGGTGGGACCACAGATACGCAGTATTTT. It encodes CASSLGGTTDTQYF.

The chain combines TRBV12-5 with TRBJ2-7, with 9 bases matching TRBD1. This CDR3 has 17 amino acids. Germline CDR1 is LGHNT and CDR2 is FRNRAP. Unmatched junction bases numbered 13, after V lost 2 bases and J lost 5 bases. This CDR3 is CASGLRDNGQGIDEQYF. The CDR3, as DNA: TGTGCTAGTGGTTTGAGGGATAACGGACAGGGGATTGACGAGCAGTACTTC.

The genes are TRBV7-9 and TRBJ1-4; TRBD1 might be the D (6 bases). The CDR3 is made up of 14 amino acids. Germline lookup yields CDR1 SEHNR and CDR2 FQNEAQ (reference sequence). Trimming stripped 5 bases from V and 8 bases from J, with 15 bases between. The CDR3 DNA follows: TGTGCCAGCAGCCGTTCGGGGGCGGGCGAAAAACTGTTTTTT. Translating it yields CASSRSGAGEKLFF. The variable domain in full, completed from reference TRBV7-9 and TRBJ1-4, reads DTGVSQNPRHKITKRGQNVTFRCDPISEHNRLYWYRQTLGQGPEFLTYFQNEAQLEKSRLLSDRFSAERPKGSFSTLEIQRTEQGDSAMYLCASSRSGAGEKLFFGSGTQLSVL.

The CDR3 protein is CASSQDLLGTEAFF. The CDR3 DNA reads TGTGCCAGCAGCCAAGATCTACTTGGGACTGAAGCTTTCTTT. The V call is TRBV14, the J call TRBJ1-1; no clear D. The germline V and J ends were trimmed by 0 bases and 5 bases, with 10 bases remaining between them. CDR3 length: 14 residues. Germline V CDR1 and CDR2: SGHDN, FVKESK.

This chain connects TRBV29-1 to TRBJ2-7; TRBD1 aligns across 9 bases. V was clipped by 7 bases and J by 5 bases; unmatched bases: 6. Germline V gene lookup returns CDR1 SQVTM and CDR2 ANQGSEA. This CDR3 is built from 12 residues. The chain's CDR3 is CSALGQGHEQYF. DNA of the CDR3: TGCAGCGCCCTGGGACAGGGCCACGAGCAGTACTTC.

This chain uses TRBV2 with TRBJ2-3; D call uncertain. Trimming pared 2 bases from V and 0 bases from J, leaving 6 bases between. Germline V lookup: CDR1 SNHLY, CDR2 FYNNEI. The CDR3 is made up of 14 amino acids. The CDR3 spells CASSELVSTDTQYF. In DNA, the CDR3 is TGTGCCAGCAGTGAATTAGTCAGCACAGATACGCAGTATTTT.

This clone appeared once. The rearrangement links TRBV7-9 to TRBJ1-1; 7 bases are a match to TRBD1. CDR3 size: 15 residues. Germline-derived CDR1 and CDR2 are SEHNR and FQNEAQ (reference sequence). V lost 5 bases and J lost 4; bases outside the gene matches: 10. The CDR3 loop is CASSQQTGFSTEAFF. The CDR3 DNA reads as TGTGCCAGCAGCCAACAGACAGGGTTTAGCACTGAAGCTTTCTTT. The whole variable domain, filled in from reference TRBV7-9 and TRBJ1-1, reads DTGVSQNPRHKITKRGQNVTFRCDPISEHNRLYWYRQTLGQGPEFLTYFQNEAQLEKSRLLSDRFSAERPKGSFSTLEIQRTEQGDSAMYLCASSQQTGFSTEAFFGQGTRLTVV.

This clone was seen a handful of times. The J gene is TRBJ1-6, the V gene TRBV6-6, with D perhaps matching TRBD1 (5 bases). In germline, CDR1 is MNHNY, CDR2 SVGAGI (reference sequence). The V end was cut by 5 bases, the J end by 8 bases, with 10 bases between. The CDR3 runs 13 residues. The CDR3 region has the DNA TGTGCCAGCAGTACGGACACCGATTCACCCCTCCACTTT. Its protein is CASSTDTDSPLHF.

The rearrangement links TRBV7-9 to TRBJ1-1; D not certain. The ends were cut back, 3 bases at V and 0 bases at J, with 5 bases in the middle. The CDR3 is made up of 13 amino acids. Germline CDR1 and CDR2: SEHNR and FQNEAQ (reference sequence). Here the CDR3 reads CASSFVMNTEAFF. The DNA of the CDR3 is TGTGCCAGCAGCTTCGTTATGAACACTGAAGCTTTCTTT.

This chain connects TRBV6-1 to TRBJ1-1; tentative D call: TRBD1 (6 bases). CDR1 MNHNS and CDR2 SASEGT come from the germline V gene. This CDR3 region has 13 residues. Trimming stripped 8 bases from V and 3 bases from J, with 13 bases between. This CDR3 reads CASLEGGYTEAFF. CDR3 DNA sequence: TGTGCCAGCTTGGAGGGGGGATACACTGAAGCTTTCTTT.

This sequence joins TRBV6-6 and TRBJ1-2; D uncertain. This CDR3 region has 13 residues. The V end was cut by 4 bases, the J end by 11 bases, with 17 bases between. The germline gives CDR1 MNHNY, CDR2 SVGAGI (reference sequence). The CDR3 is CASSSSPDSPYTF. The CDR3 coding sequence is TGTGCCAGCAGTTCGAGCCCCGACTCACCATACACCTTC.

The chain is built from TRBV7-9 and TRBJ1-1; D is ambiguous. The V end was cut by 4 bases, the J end by 5 bases, with 8 bases between. Germline V gene lookup returns CDR1 SEHNR and CDR2 FQNEAQ (reference sequence). The CDR3 covers 12 residues. This CDR3 reads CASSSGLTEAFF. The CDR3 coding sequence is TGTGCCAGCAGCTCCGGTTTAACTGAAGCTTTCTTT.

V and J are TRBV30 and TRBJ1-2; D is perhaps TRBD1 (5 bases). Trimming left V 5 bases short and J 5 bases short, with 12 bases between. CDR1 is GTSNPN, CDR2 SVGIG, per germline (reference sequence). The CDR3 length is 12 residues. CDR3 DNA sequence: TGTGCCTGGCTATGGGGGGAATATGGCTACACCTTC. It translates to CAWLWGEYGYTF.

The V and J genes are TRBV19 and TRBJ1-2; possible D gene TRBD1, 5 bases. The length of the CDR3 is 13 residues. V lost 10 bases to trimming and J lost 8 bases, with 20 bases between them. CDR1 LNHDA and CDR2 SQIVND come from the germline V gene (reference sequence). CDR3 DNA: TGTGCCACCACTATAAGGGGAGTGGGGGGCTACACCTTC. Protein product: CATTIRGVGGYTF.

CDR3 sequence: CASTQTGRNTEAFF. CDR3 DNA: TGTGCCAGCACCCAGACAGGACGGAACACTGAAGCTTTCTTT. V gene TRBV6-5 combines with J gene TRBJ1-1; D perhaps matches TRBD1 (6 bases). The CDR3 consists of 14 residues. Germline values: CDR1 MNHEY, CDR2 SVGAGI. The V gene lost 7 bases and the J gene lost 1 base, with 13 bases spanning the gap.

This rearrangement joins TRBV4-1 to TRBJ1-5, with TRBD1 matching over 10 bases. The germline CDR1 and CDR2 sequences are MGHRA and YSYEKL. Unmatched junction bases numbered 5, after V lost 8 bases and J lost 4 bases. This CDR3 is built from 14 residues. The CDR3, as DNA: TGCGCCAGCCGGGGACAGGGGCCGAATCAGCCCCAGCATTTT. It yields the protein CASRGQGPNQPQHF.

V gene TRBV6-5 combines with J gene TRBJ1-3, with D unclear. This CDR3 is built from 13 residues. Germline V gives CDR1 MNHEY, CDR2 SVGAGI. Trimming stripped 6 bases from V and 4 bases from J, with 10 bases between. The CDR3 spells CASSQTKGNTIYF. The CDR3 DNA follows: TGTGCCAGCAGCCAGACAAAGGGAAACACCATATATTTT.

V usage is TRBV10-2 and J usage is TRBJ2-2; D may be TRBD1 (6 bases). CDR1 is WSHSY, CDR2 SAAADI, per germline. CDR3 length: 17 residues. V lost 7 bases, J lost 4 bases, and 22 bases lay in between. The CDR3 sequence: CASIKGRGHGGTGELFF. DNA for the CDR3: TGCGCCAGCATTAAGGGCAGGGGCCACGGTGGCACCGGGGAGCTGTTTTTT.

This chain uses TRBV19 with TRBJ1-1, with a tentative D call TRBD1 (6 bases). V was trimmed by 7 bases and J by 1 base, leaving 10 bases between them. Germline CDR1 is LNHDA and CDR2 is SQIVND (reference sequence). CDR3 length: 13 residues. The CDR3 sequence is CASNGGQNTEAFF. The CDR3 nucleotides are TGTGCCAGTAATGGGGGGCAGAACACTGAAGCTTTCTTT. The variable domain in full, completed from reference TRBV19 and TRBJ1-1, reads DGGITQSPKYLFRKEGQNVTLSCEQNLNHDAMYWYRQDPGQGLRLIYYSQIVNDFQKGDIAEGYSVSREKKESFPLTVTSAQKNPTAFYLCASNGGQNTEAFFGQGTRLTVV.

The CDR3 loop reads CASSREASYGYTF. The CDR3 region has the DNA TGCGCCAGCAGCCGCGAGGCAAGCTATGGCTACACCTTC. The chain employs TRBV5-1 and TRBJ1-2; D is unresolved. V was cut by 4 bases and J by 4 bases, with 11 bases left in between. The CDR3 runs to 13 residues. Per the germline V gene, CDR1 is SGHRS and CDR2 is YFSETQ.

V gene TRBV6-6 combines with J gene TRBJ2-6; 7 nucleotides agree with TRBD1. Germline CDR1 is MNHNY and CDR2 is SVGAGI (reference sequence). This CDR3 spans 15 amino acids. Trimming at V came to 5 bases and at J to 2 bases, leaving 3 bases not matched to a gene. This chain's CDR3 is CASSDREPGANVLTF. The CDR3, as DNA: TGTGCCAGCAGTGACAGGGAACCTGGGGCCAACGTCCTGACTTTC.